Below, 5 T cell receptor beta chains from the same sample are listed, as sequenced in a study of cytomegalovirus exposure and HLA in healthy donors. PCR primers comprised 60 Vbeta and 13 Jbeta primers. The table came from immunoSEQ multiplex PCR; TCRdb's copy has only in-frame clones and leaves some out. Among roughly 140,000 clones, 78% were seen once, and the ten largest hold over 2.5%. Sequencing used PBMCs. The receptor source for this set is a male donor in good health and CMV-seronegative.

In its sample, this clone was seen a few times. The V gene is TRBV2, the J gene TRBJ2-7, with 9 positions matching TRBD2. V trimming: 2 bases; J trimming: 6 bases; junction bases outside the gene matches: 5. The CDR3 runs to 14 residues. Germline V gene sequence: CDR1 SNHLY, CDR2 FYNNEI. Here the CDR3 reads CASSEPLAGPEQYF. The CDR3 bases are TGTGCCAGCAGTGAACCCCTAGCGGGACCCGAGCAGTACTTC.

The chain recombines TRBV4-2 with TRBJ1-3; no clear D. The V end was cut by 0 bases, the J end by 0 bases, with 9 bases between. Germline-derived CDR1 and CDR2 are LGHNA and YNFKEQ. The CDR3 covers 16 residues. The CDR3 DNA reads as TGTGCCAGCAGCCAAGATTTTAAAAACTCTGGAAACACCATATATTTT. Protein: CASSQDFKNSGNTIYF.

In DNA form, the CDR3 reads TGCAGCGTTGAAGATATGGTAGGGGGTAACTATGGCTACACCTTC. This sequence encodes CSVEDMVGGNYGYTF. The chain carries TRBV29-1 and TRBJ1-2, with D tentatively TRBD1 (6 bases). The germline V gene has CDR1 SQVTM and CDR2 ANQGSEA. Trimming removed 0 bases from V and 1 base from J, with 12 bases in between. The CDR3 extends over 15 amino acids.

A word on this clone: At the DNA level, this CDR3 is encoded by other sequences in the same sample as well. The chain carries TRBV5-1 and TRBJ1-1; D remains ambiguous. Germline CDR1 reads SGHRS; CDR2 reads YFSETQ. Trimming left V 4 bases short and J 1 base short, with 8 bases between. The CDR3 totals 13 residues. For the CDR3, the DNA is TGCGCCAGCAGCCTGGGAGGGAACACTGAAGCTTTCTTT. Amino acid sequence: CASSLGGNTEAFF. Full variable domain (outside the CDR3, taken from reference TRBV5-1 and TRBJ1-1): KAGVTQTPRYLIKTRGQQVTLSCSPISGHRSVSWYQQTPGQGLQFLFEYFSETQRNKGNFPGRFSGRQFSNSRSEMNVSTLELGDSALYLCASSLGGNTEAFFGQGTRLTVV.

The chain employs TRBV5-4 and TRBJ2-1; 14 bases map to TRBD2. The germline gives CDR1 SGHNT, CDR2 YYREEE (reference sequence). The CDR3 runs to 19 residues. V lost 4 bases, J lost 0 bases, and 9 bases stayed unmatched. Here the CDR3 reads CASSPGLAGGKSSYNEQFF. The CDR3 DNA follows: TGTGCCAGCAGCCCCGGACTAGCGGGAGGCAAAAGCTCCTACAATGAGCAGTTCTTC.